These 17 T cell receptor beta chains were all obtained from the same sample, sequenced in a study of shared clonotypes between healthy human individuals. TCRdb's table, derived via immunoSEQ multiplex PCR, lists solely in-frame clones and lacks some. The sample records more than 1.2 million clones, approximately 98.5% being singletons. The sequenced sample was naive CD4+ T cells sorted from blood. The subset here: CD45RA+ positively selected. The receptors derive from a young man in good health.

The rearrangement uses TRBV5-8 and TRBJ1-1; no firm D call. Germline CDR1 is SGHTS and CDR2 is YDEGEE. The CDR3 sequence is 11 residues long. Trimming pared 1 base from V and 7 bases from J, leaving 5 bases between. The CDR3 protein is CASSLYHEAFF. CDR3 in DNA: TGTGCCAGCAGCTTGTACCATGAAGCTTTCTTT.

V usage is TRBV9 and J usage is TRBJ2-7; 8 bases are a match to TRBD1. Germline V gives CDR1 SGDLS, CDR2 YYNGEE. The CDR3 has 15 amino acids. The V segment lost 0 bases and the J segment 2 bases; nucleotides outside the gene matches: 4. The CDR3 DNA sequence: TGTGCCAGCAGCGTAGGACAGGGGATAACCTACGAGCAGTACTTC. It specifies CASSVGQGITYEQYF.

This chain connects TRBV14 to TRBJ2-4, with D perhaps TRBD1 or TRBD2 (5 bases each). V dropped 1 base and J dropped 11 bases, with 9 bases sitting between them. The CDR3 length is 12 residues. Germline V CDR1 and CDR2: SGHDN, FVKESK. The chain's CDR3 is CASSQGRTLQYF. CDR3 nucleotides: TGTGCCAGCAGCCAAGGGAGGACACTTCAGTACTTC.

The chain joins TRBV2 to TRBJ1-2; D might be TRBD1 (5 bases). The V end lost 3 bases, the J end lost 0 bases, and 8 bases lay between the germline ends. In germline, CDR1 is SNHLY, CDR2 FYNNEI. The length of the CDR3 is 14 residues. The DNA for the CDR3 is TGTGCCAGCAGTGAGACAGCAGCTAACTATGGCTACACCTTC. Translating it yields CASSETAANYGYTF.

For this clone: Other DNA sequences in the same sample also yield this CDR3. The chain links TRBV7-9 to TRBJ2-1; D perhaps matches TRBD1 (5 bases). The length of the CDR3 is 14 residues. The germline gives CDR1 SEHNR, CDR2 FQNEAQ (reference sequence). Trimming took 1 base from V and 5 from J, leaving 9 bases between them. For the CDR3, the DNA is TGTGCCAGCAGCTTAGGGCTCAGGGACAATGAGCAGTTCTTC. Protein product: CASSLGLRDNEQFF.

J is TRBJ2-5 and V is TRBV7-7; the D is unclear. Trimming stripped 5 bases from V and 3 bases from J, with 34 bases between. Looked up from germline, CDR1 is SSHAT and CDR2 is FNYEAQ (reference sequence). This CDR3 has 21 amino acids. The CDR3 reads CASSARPAPAVEGRREETQYF. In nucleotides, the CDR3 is TGTGCCAGCAGCGCGCGGCCGGCCCCGGCAGTGGAAGGACGCCGGGAAGAGACCCAGTACTTC.

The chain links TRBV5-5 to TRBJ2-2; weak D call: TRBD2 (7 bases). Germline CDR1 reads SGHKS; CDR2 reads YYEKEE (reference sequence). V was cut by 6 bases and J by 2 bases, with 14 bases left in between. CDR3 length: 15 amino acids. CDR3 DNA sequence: TGTGCCAGCAACCCCCGGGGGGCCAACACCGGGGAGCTGTTTTTT. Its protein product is CASNPRGANTGELFF.

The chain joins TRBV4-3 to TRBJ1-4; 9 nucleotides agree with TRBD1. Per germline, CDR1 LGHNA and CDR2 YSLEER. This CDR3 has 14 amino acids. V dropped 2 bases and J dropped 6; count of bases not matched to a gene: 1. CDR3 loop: CASSQRTGDEKLFF. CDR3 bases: TGCGCCAGCAGCCAAAGGACAGGGGATGAAAAACTGTTTTTT.

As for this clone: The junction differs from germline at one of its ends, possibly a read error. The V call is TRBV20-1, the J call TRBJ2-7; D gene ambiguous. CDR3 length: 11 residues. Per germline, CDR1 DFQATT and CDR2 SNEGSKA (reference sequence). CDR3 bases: TGCAGTGCTAATTCCGAGGTAGCTCAGAACTTC. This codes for CSANSEVAQNF.

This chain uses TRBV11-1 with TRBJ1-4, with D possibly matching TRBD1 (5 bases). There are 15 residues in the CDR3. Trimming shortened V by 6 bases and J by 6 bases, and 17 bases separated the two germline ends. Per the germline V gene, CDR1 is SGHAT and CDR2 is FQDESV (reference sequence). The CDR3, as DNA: TGTGCCAGCAGAAAGGGACGGGCCACCCATGAAAAACTGTTTTTT. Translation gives CASRKGRATHEKLFF.

Here the CDR3 reads CASSSLGARETQYF. The CDR3 nucleotides are TGTGCCAGCAGCTCGCTCGGAGCCAGGGAGACCCAGTACTTC. The rearrangement links TRBV5-6 to TRBJ2-5; D is ambiguous. Trimming left V 3 bases short and J 5 bases short, with 14 bases between. CDR1 is SGHDT, CDR2 YYEEEE, per germline. The CDR3 sequence is 14 residues long.

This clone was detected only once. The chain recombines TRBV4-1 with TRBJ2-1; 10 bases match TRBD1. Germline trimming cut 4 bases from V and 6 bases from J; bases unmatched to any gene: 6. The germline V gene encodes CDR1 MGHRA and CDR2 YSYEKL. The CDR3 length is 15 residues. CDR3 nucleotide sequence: TGCGCCAGCAGCCTGCGACAGGGGGCCCTCAATGAGCAGTTCTTC. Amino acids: CASSLRQGALNEQFF.

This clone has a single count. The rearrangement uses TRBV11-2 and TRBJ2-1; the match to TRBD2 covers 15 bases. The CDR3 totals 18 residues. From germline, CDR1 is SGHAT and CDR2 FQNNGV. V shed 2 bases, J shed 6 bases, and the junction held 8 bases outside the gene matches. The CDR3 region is CASSLRTSGRAFFNEQFF. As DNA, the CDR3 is TGTGCCAGCAGCTTAAGGACTAGCGGGAGGGCCTTTTTCAATGAGCAGTTCTTC.

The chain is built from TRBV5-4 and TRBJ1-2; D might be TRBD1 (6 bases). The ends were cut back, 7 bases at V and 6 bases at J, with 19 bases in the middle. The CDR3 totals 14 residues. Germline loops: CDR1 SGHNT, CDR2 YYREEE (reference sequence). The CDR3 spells CASARGSPEDGYTF. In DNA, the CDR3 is TGTGCCAGCGCCAGGGGATCTCCAGAGGATGGCTACACCTTC.

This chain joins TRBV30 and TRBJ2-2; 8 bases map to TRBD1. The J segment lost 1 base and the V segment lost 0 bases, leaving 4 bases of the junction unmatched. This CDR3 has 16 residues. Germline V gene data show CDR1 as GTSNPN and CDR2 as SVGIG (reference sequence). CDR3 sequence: CAWSVYTGGNTGELFF. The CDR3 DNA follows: TGTGCCTGGAGTGTATATACAGGGGGGAACACCGGGGAGCTGTTTTTT.

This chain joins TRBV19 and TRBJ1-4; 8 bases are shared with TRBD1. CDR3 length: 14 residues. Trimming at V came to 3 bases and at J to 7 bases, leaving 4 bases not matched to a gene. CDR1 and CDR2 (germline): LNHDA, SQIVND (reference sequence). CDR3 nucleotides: TGTGCCAGTAGTATCGGCAGGGGGCTTGAAAAACTGTTTTTT. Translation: CASSIGRGLEKLFF.

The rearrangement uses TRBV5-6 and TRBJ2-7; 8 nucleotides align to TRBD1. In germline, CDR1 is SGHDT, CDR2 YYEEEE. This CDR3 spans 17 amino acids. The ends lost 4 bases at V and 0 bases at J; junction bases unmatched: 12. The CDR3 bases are TGTGCCAGCAGCCCGCTCCGCGACAGGGGACACTCCTACGAGCAGTACTTC. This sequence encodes CASSPLRDRGHSYEQYF.